The clone carrying this TCR beta chain appeared many times. Its antigen is not identified. The entry originates in a study of early T cells in non-severe SARS-CoV-2 infection. Study context: Sequencing input comprised bulk RNA from unsorted whole blood; chain pairing was not available.

With 5 bases removed from V and 7 bases from J, the gap between germline ends came to 18 bases. CDR3 length: 15 residues. Germline V gene data show CDR1 as SEHNR and CDR2 as FQNEAQ (reference sequence). Study-wide findings and caveats: Missing private and CD4 specificities, VDJdb matching favored anti-spike CD8 responses.

The TCR library protocol was used to attach unique molecular identifiers. These identifiers were attached to individual cDNA molecules. TCRdb reprocessed the 5' RACE reads via MiXCR and lists one record per CDR3 protein. Here the sample spans about 26,000 distinct CDR3 sequences, 5.1% being singletons. The TCR sequence derives from an adult who was a healthcare worker with PCR-confirmed SARS-CoV-2 infection or an uninfected control (not recorded which). The sample was whole blood. V is TRBV7-9 and J is TRBJ2-1, with a weak D call TRBD2 (6 bases). The CDR3 protein is CASSPYEVGGNEQFF. CDR3 DNA sequence: TGTGCCAGCAGCCCATATGAGGTTGGGGGGAATGAGCAGTTCTTC. The full variable domain, in which reference TRBV7-9 and TRBJ2-1 provide the parts outside the CDR3, is DTGVSQNPRHKITKRGQNVTFRCDPISEHNRLYWYRQTLGQGPEFLTYFQNEAQLEKSRLLSDRFSAERPKGSFSTLEIQRTEQGDSAMYLCASSPYEVGGNEQFFGPGTRLTVL.